This T cell receptor beta chain was recorded in a study of T cell repertoires in cytomegalovirus infection. Study context: Public TCR beta signatures marked donors with CMV infection and the matching HLA. Study-wide points: HLA-C-restricted CMV clonotypes gave the most frequent clonotype in two of eight donors. Summed frequency of public TCR beta families distinguished CMV carriers with the relevant HLA.

As concerns this clonotype: Its antigen remains unidentified.

With 0 bases removed from V and 5 bases from J, the gap between germline ends came to 8 bases. The CDR3 contains 14 residues. CDR1 LNHNV and CDR2 YYDKDF come from the germline V gene (reference sequence). TCRdb fed the reads into MiXCR, producing one record per CDR3 protein. The sample consists of some 350,000 distinct CDR3 sequences, less than 20% of them appearing once. The rearrangement joins TRBV15 to TRBJ1-5, with D possibly being TRBD1 (6 bases). Sequences were obtained from PBMCs. This TCR came from a human donor in good health (CMV status not recorded). Some clones in this sample may be carry-over from other donors' samples. DNA for the CDR3: TGTGCCACCAGCAGAGAGGGGGCAGATCAGCCCCAGCATTTT. Translating it yields CATSREGADQPQHF.